This note documents a single T cell receptor beta chain sequence. The source of the sample is a study of blood T cell repertoires in COVID-19. Study information: Both acute and convalescent COVID-19 samples were obtained from the United States, Italy and Spain.

The V gene lost 0 bases and the J gene lost 6 bases, with 18 bases spanning the gap. Per the germline V gene, CDR1 is LGHNA and CDR2 is YNFKEQ. The CDR3 extends over 18 amino acids. TCRdb keeps only in-frame clones here, not all; method: immunoSEQ multiplex PCR. The sample has hundreds of thousands of clones, 70% to 85% seen once. The gene calls are TRBV4-2 and TRBJ1-6; no firm D call. Sequencing was performed on peripheral blood. The receptor was isolated from a woman aged 80 or over with acute or convalescent COVID-19. CDR3 coding DNA: TGTGCCAGCAGCCAAGATCTGGGCACTAGGATCGCTAATTCACCCCTCCACTTT. It codes for CASSQDLGTRIANSPLHF.